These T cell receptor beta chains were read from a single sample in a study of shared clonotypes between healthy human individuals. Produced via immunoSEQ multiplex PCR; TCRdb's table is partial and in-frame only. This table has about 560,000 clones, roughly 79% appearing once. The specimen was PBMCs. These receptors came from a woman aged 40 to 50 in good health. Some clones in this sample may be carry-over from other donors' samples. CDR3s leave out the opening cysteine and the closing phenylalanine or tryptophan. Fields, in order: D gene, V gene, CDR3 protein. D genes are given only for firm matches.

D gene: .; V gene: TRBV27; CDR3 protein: ASSLGGPPYNEQF
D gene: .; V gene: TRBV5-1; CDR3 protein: ASSLLGSWDTQY
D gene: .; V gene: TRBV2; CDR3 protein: ASSGLRGVYEQY
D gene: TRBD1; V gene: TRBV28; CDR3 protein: ASSFLVTGVQETQY
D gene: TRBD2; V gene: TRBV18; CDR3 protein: ASSPVASGSDTDEQF
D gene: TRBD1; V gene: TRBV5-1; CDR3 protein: ASSLALRTGLAYEQY
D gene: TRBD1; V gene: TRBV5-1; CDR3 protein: ASSGQGGETEAF
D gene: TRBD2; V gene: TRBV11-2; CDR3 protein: ASSLGRGGPSVVHNEQF
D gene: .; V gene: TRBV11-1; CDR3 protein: ASSSRQKSSYEQY
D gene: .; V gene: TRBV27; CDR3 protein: ASSSLLTGNTEAF
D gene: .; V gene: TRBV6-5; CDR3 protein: ASSPPLTGATEAF